The rows below give T cell receptor beta chains drawn from one sample of a study of cytotoxic CD8 clonotypes in ibrutinib-treated CLL. Clones were sequenced by immunoSEQ multiplex PCR, and TCRdb holds only the in-frame ones, with some missing. The sample has over 65,000 clones; more than 75% are singletons. Sample: PBMCs, taken after 12 months of ibrutinib treatment. The receptors shown here come from a human donor with chronic lymphocytic leukemia. The CDR3 runs from the conserved cysteine through the conserved F or W. The order of the fields is clone size, J gene, V gene, D gene, CDR3 DNA, CDR3 protein. A D gene is named only where the DNA matches it firmly. For some rows the clone size is stated as once, few or many, or as a class when expanded; others skip it.

abundance: .
j_gene: TRBJ2-7
v_gene: TRBV30
d_gene: .
CDR3nt: TGTGCCTGGAGTGTGGGGGCCGAGCAGTACTTC
CDR3aa: CAWSVGAEQYF

abundance: once
j_gene: TRBJ1-2
v_gene: TRBV29-1
d_gene: .
CDR3nt: TGCAGCGTTGACGGGGACCGGGAGTCTGGCTACACCTTC
CDR3aa: CSVDGDRESGYTF

abundance: .
j_gene: TRBJ1-1
v_gene: TRBV2
d_gene: TRBD1
CDR3nt: TGTGCCTTGTGGGGCAGGGGGTCCACTGAAGCTTTCTTT
CDR3aa: CALWGRGSTEAFF

abundance: .
j_gene: TRBJ2-7
v_gene: TRBV30
d_gene: TRBD1
CDR3nt: TGTGCCGGAGCCAGGGGGTCCTACGAGCAGTACTTC
CDR3aa: CAGARGSYEQYF

abundance: .
j_gene: TRBJ1-1
v_gene: TRBV6-5
d_gene: .
CDR3nt: TGTGCCAGCAGTTACTCGGCGGGGGGCACTGAAGCTTTCTTT
CDR3aa: CASSYSAGGTEAFF

abundance: .
j_gene: TRBJ2-5
v_gene: TRBV4-2
d_gene: TRBD2
CDR3nt: TGTGCCAGCAGCCAAGCGGGACTAGCGGGGTGGGGCCAACAAGAGACCCAGTACTTC
CDR3aa: CASSQAGLAGWGQQETQYF

abundance: .
j_gene: TRBJ2-2
v_gene: TRBV5-1
d_gene: .
CDR3nt: TGCGCCAGCAGCTTGAGGGGGGTCACCGGGGAGCTGTTTTTT
CDR3aa: CASSLRGVTGELFF

abundance: .
j_gene: TRBJ2-5
v_gene: TRBV28
d_gene: .
CDR3nt: TGTGCCAGCAGTCCCACCCGGGGGGCGGGTGAGACCCAGTACTTC
CDR3aa: CASSPTRGAGETQYF

abundance: once
j_gene: TRBJ1-2
v_gene: TRBV7-9
d_gene: .
CDR3nt: TGTGCCAGCAGCGAGGGCGGGGCTGATGGTGGCTACACCTTC
CDR3aa: CASSEGGADGGYTF

abundance: .
j_gene: TRBJ1-6
v_gene: TRBV10-3
d_gene: .
CDR3nt: TGTGCCATCAGTGAGTCGGTCACAGGAAATAATTCACCCCTCCACTTT
CDR3aa: CAISESVTGNNSPLHF

abundance: once
j_gene: TRBJ1-4
v_gene: TRBV5-1
d_gene: .
CDR3nt: TGCGCCAGCAGCTTGGGGGTAACTAATGAAAAACTGTTTTTT
CDR3aa: CASSLGVTNEKLFF

abundance: .
j_gene: TRBJ2-7
v_gene: TRBV6-5
d_gene: TRBD1
CDR3nt: TGTGCCAGCACCAGGGGGACAGGGCTCTACGAGCAGTACTTC
CDR3aa: CASTRGTGLYEQYF

abundance: .
j_gene: TRBJ1-5
v_gene: TRBV4-3
d_gene: TRBD1
CDR3nt: TGCGCCAGCAGCCAAGAGTGGACAGGGGATCAGCCCCAGCATTTT
CDR3aa: CASSQEWTGDQPQHF

abundance: .
j_gene: TRBJ1-5
v_gene: TRBV10-3
d_gene: .
CDR3nt: TGTGCCATCAGTGGGGGGTCGTCGGATCAGCCCCAGCATTTT
CDR3aa: CAISGGSSDQPQHF

abundance: .
j_gene: TRBJ2-3
v_gene: TRBV5-1
d_gene: TRBD2
CDR3nt: TGCGCCAGCAGCCCCGGACTAGGAAGCACAGATACGCAGTATTTT
CDR3aa: CASSPGLGSTDTQYF

abundance: .
j_gene: TRBJ2-3
v_gene: TRBV7-9
d_gene: .
CDR3nt: TGTGCCAGCAGCTCATCCACGGGCACGAGCACAGATACGCAGTATTTT
CDR3aa: CASSSSTGTSTDTQYF

abundance: .
j_gene: TRBJ2-5
v_gene: TRBV5-6
d_gene: TRBD1
CDR3nt: TGTGCCAGCAGCTTCTTTGGAACAGGGGAAGAGACCCAGTACTTC
CDR3aa: CASSFFGTGEETQYF

abundance: once
j_gene: TRBJ1-3
v_gene: TRBV7-2
d_gene: .
CDR3nt: TGTGCCAGCAGCTTGTGGGCGCAATCCCGAAACACCATATATTTT
CDR3aa: CASSLWAQSRNTIYF

abundance: .
j_gene: TRBJ1-1
v_gene: TRBV5-1
d_gene: .
CDR3nt: TGCGCCAGCAGGGGGGAATCAGCAGGGAACACTGAAGCTTTCTTT
CDR3aa: CASRGESAGNTEAFF

abundance: .
j_gene: TRBJ2-7
v_gene: TRBV28
d_gene: TRBD1
CDR3nt: TGTGCCAGCGGGACAGGAACGAGCGAGCAGTACTTC
CDR3aa: CASGTGTSEQYF

abundance: .
j_gene: TRBJ1-1
v_gene: TRBV7-3
d_gene: .
CDR3nt: TGTGCCAGCAGCACACAGGGGAACACTGAAGCTTTCTTT
CDR3aa: CASSTQGNTEAFF

abundance: .
j_gene: TRBJ2-7
v_gene: TRBV27
d_gene: .
CDR3nt: TGTGCCAGCAGTTTATACCAACCGGGGCCCTACGAGCAGTACTTC
CDR3aa: CASSLYQPGPYEQYF

abundance: few
j_gene: TRBJ1-2
v_gene: TRBV9
d_gene: .
CDR3nt: TGTGCCAGCAGCGTAGGGGTCCCGGCGCTTAACTATGGCTACACCTTC
CDR3aa: CASSVGVPALNYGYTF

abundance: .
j_gene: TRBJ2-7
v_gene: TRBV27
d_gene: .
CDR3nt: TGTGCCAGCAGGGGGCTTACTTCCTACGAGCAGTACTTC
CDR3aa: CASRGLTSYEQYF

abundance: .
j_gene: TRBJ2-5
v_gene: TRBV7-3
d_gene: .
CDR3nt: TGTGCCAGCAGCTTAACGGGGGCCCAAGAGACCCAGTACTTC
CDR3aa: CASSLTGAQETQYF

abundance: .
j_gene: TRBJ2-2
v_gene: TRBV19
d_gene: TRBD2
CDR3nt: TGTGCCAGCACCGGGGCGGGAGGGCCCGGGGAGCTGTTTTTT
CDR3aa: CASTGAGGPGELFF

abundance: .
j_gene: TRBJ2-7
v_gene: TRBV28
d_gene: TRBD2
CDR3nt: TGTGCCAGCAGTTTAGGGGCTAGCGGGTCCTACGAGCAGTACTTC
CDR3aa: CASSLGASGSYEQYF

abundance: .
j_gene: TRBJ1-2
v_gene: TRBV6-5
d_gene: .
CDR3nt: TGTGCCAGCACCAAGGGTAGCACGGGCTACACCTTC
CDR3aa: CASTKGSTGYTF

abundance: .
j_gene: TRBJ2-1
v_gene: TRBV5-1
d_gene: TRBD2
CDR3nt: TGCGCCAGCAGCTTGGTCGCACTAGCGGGAGTCAATGAGCAGTTCTTC
CDR3aa: CASSLVALAGVNEQFF

abundance: .
j_gene: TRBJ1-1
v_gene: TRBV5-1
d_gene: .
CDR3nt: TGCGCCAGCAGCTTCCCTGACACTGAAGCTTTCTTT
CDR3aa: CASSFPDTEAFF

abundance: .
j_gene: TRBJ2-2
v_gene: TRBV5-5
d_gene: .
CDR3nt: TGTGCCAGCAGCTTGGGTTTGGGGTCCGGGGAGCTGTTTTTT
CDR3aa: CASSLGLGSGELFF

abundance: .
j_gene: TRBJ2-1
v_gene: TRBV27
d_gene: TRBD2
CDR3nt: TGTGCCAGCAGTCCCCCTAGTGGGAGGGCCTTTGGGCAGTTCTTC
CDR3aa: CASSPPSGRAFGQFF

abundance: .
j_gene: TRBJ2-7
v_gene: TRBV27
d_gene: .
CDR3nt: TGTGCCAGCAGTTTTGGGAGCGACTACGAGCAGTACTTC
CDR3aa: CASSFGSDYEQYF

abundance: .
j_gene: TRBJ2-2
v_gene: TRBV9
d_gene: .
CDR3nt: TGTGCCAGCAGCGTCAGGGGAGGGGAGCTGTTTTTT
CDR3aa: CASSVRGGELFF

abundance: .
j_gene: TRBJ1-5
v_gene: TRBV6-5
d_gene: .
CDR3nt: TGTGCCAGCAGCCCCGGCCCGACCGTGGGTCAGCCCCAGCATTTT
CDR3aa: CASSPGPTVGQPQHF

abundance: .
j_gene: TRBJ2-2
v_gene: TRBV7-2
d_gene: .
CDR3nt: TGTGCCAGCAGCTTGGGCTTTGGGGAGCTGTTTTTT
CDR3aa: CASSLGFGELFF

abundance: .
j_gene: TRBJ2-3
v_gene: TRBV14
d_gene: TRBD2
CDR3nt: TGTGCCAGCAGCCAAGCCGGGACTAGGCCCACCACAGATACGCAGTATTTT
CDR3aa: CASSQAGTRPTTDTQYF

abundance: .
j_gene: TRBJ2-3
v_gene: TRBV11-2
d_gene: .
CDR3nt: TGTGCCAGCAGCCGCAAGGGGGATACGCAGTATTTT
CDR3aa: CASSRKGDTQYF

abundance: .
j_gene: TRBJ2-5
v_gene: TRBV5-1
d_gene: .
CDR3nt: TGCGCCAGCACCCCAGGGAGGAAAGGAGAGACCCAGTACTTC
CDR3aa: CASTPGRKGETQYF

abundance: .
j_gene: TRBJ1-5
v_gene: TRBV5-1
d_gene: TRBD1
CDR3nt: TGCGCCAGCAGCGCCACAGGGGATAGCAATCAGCCCCAGCATTTT
CDR3aa: CASSATGDSNQPQHF

abundance: once
j_gene: TRBJ2-7
v_gene: TRBV2
d_gene: .
CDR3nt: TGTGCCAGCAGTGCGGGGCTAGCACCTTCCTACGAGCAGTACTTC
CDR3aa: CASSAGLAPSYEQYF

abundance: few
j_gene: TRBJ2-2
v_gene: TRBV7-9
d_gene: .
CDR3nt: TGTGCCAGCAGCTTAGGAGGGGGCACCGGGGAGCTGTTTTTT
CDR3aa: CASSLGGGTGELFF

abundance: once
j_gene: TRBJ1-2
v_gene: TRBV7-2
d_gene: .
CDR3nt: TGTGCCAGCAGTCGGGGCTTTCAGTATGGCTACACCTTC
CDR3aa: CASSRGFQYGYTF

abundance: .
j_gene: TRBJ2-2
v_gene: TRBV6-6
d_gene: .
CDR3nt: TGTGCCAGCAGCCCCGGGACCACCACCGGGGAGCTGTTTTTT
CDR3aa: CASSPGTTTGELFF

abundance: .
j_gene: TRBJ2-2
v_gene: TRBV25-1
d_gene: TRBD1
CDR3nt: TGTGCCAGCAGTGACCCCCAGGGGGTCACCGGGGAGCTGTTTTTT
CDR3aa: CASSDPQGVTGELFF

abundance: .
j_gene: TRBJ2-1
v_gene: TRBV7-6
d_gene: TRBD1
CDR3nt: TGTGCCAGCAGCGCCCCTCCGGGACAGGGATACAATGAGCAGTTCTTC
CDR3aa: CASSAPPGQGYNEQFF

abundance: few
j_gene: TRBJ2-5
v_gene: TRBV27
d_gene: TRBD1
CDR3nt: TGTGCCAGACCCACAGGGGGCGCTTGGGAGACCCAGTACTTC
CDR3aa: CARPTGGAWETQYF

abundance: .
j_gene: TRBJ1-1
v_gene: TRBV18
d_gene: .
CDR3nt: TGTGCCAGCTCACCACCGGGCCTCCCGGCGGCTGAAGCTTTCTTT
CDR3aa: CASSPPGLPAAEAFF

abundance: once
j_gene: TRBJ2-5
v_gene: TRBV11-3
d_gene: TRBD1
CDR3nt: TGTGCCAGCAGCTTGGGGACAGGGGGCCCGGAGACCCAGTACTTC
CDR3aa: CASSLGTGGPETQYF

abundance: .
j_gene: TRBJ2-7
v_gene: TRBV19
d_gene: TRBD1
CDR3nt: TGTGCCAGTAGTATAGGAAAGACGAGACAGGGCCACGAGCAGTACTTC
CDR3aa: CASSIGKTRQGHEQYF

abundance: .
j_gene: TRBJ1-2
v_gene: TRBV7-9
d_gene: .
CDR3nt: TGTGCCAGCACCCCGCTGGGGGGGTGGGGTGGCTACACCTTC
CDR3aa: CASTPLGGWGGYTF

abundance: few
j_gene: TRBJ1-1
v_gene: TRBV18
d_gene: .
CDR3nt: TGTGCCAGCTCACCAGAGGAGGGTGCTGAAGCTTTCTTT
CDR3aa: CASSPEEGAEAFF

abundance: once
j_gene: TRBJ1-5
v_gene: TRBV18
d_gene: .
CDR3nt: TGTGCCAGCTCACCAGGGGGCACAGTTGGCAATCAGCCCCAGCATTTT
CDR3aa: CASSPGGTVGNQPQHF

abundance: once
j_gene: TRBJ2-7
v_gene: TRBV20-1
d_gene: .
CDR3nt: TGCAGTGCTAGACTCCCGGGAGAGCAGTACTTC
CDR3aa: CSARLPGEQYF